Following are 9 T cell receptor beta chains from one sample sequenced in a study of blood T cell repertoires in COVID-19. TCRdb's table, derived via immunoSEQ multiplex PCR, lists solely in-frame clones and lacks some. The sample has about 56,000 clones, around four fifths seen once; the top ten hold 10% to 15%. Material for sequencing was peripheral blood. Source of these receptors: a woman aged 80 or over with acute or convalescent COVID-19.

This clone came up a few times. This chain connects TRBV6-2 or TRBV6-3 to TRBJ2-1; a weak D match, TRBD2 (6 bases). Trimming shortened V by 6 bases and J by 5 bases, and 11 bases separated the two germline ends. The CDR3 has 13 amino acids. Per germline, CDR1 MNHEY and CDR2 SVGEGT. As DNA, the CDR3 is TGTGCCAGCAGCTTACTAGCCCACAATGAGCAGTTCTTC. As protein: CASSLLAHNEQFF.

There are a few counts of this clone. The rearrangement uses TRBV18 and TRBJ2-1; 7 bases are a match to TRBD1. This CDR3 region has 13 residues. Trimming removed 3 bases from V and 4 bases from J; junction bases left unmatched: 0. Germline CDR1 is KGHSH and CDR2 is LQKENI. Here the CDR3 reads CASSPGQYNEQFF. CDR3 bases: TGTGCCAGCTCACCGGGACAGTACAATGAGCAGTTCTTC. Drawing the rest from reference TRBV18 and TRBJ2-1, the complete variable domain is NAGVMQNPRHLVRRRGQEARLRCSPMKGHSHVYWYRQLPEEGLKFMVYLQKENIIDESGMPKERFSAEFPKEGPSILRIQQVVRGDSAAYFCASSPGQYNEQFFGPGTRLTVL.

This rearrangement joins TRBV5-1 to TRBJ2-3; D may be TRBD1 (5 bases). Trimming stripped 1 base from V and 4 bases from J, with 13 bases between. CDR3 length equals 15 residues. The germline V gene encodes CDR1 SGHRS and CDR2 YFSETQ. The CDR3 sequence: CASSLREQGSDTQYF. CDR3 coding DNA: TGCGCCAGCAGCTTGCGCGAGCAGGGATCAGATACGCAGTATTTT.

The chain links TRBV5-1 to TRBJ1-3; tentatively, D is TRBD1 (5 bases). This CDR3 is 15 amino acids long. Trimming cost V 1 base and J 5 bases, with 13 bases left between them. Germline assignment: CDR1 SGHRS and CDR2 YFSETQ. The chain's CDR3 is CASSLSQGFRNTIYF. The CDR3 bases are TGCGCCAGCAGCTTGAGTCAGGGCTTCCGAAACACCATATATTTT.

This chain joins TRBV27 and TRBJ2-2, with 7 nucleotides matching TRBD1. CDR3 size: 14 residues. The trim removed 8 bases at V and 1 base at J, leaving 4 bases unmatched. Germline assignment: CDR1 MNHEY and CDR2 SMNVEV (reference sequence). CDR3 nucleotides: TGTGCCAGCGGTGGACAGGTGAACACCGGGGAGCTGTTTTTT. Encoded protein: CASGGQVNTGELFF.

CDR3: CASIDRGSTDTQYF. CDR3 nucleotide sequence: TGTGCCAGCATAGACCGGGGTAGCACAGATACGCAGTATTTT. This chain uses TRBV6-5 with TRBJ2-3; D might be TRBD2 (5 bases). Looked up from germline, CDR1 is MNHEY and CDR2 is SVGAGI. Trimming stripped 7 bases from V and 0 bases from J, with 11 bases between. The CDR3 consists of 14 residues.

CDR3 nucleotides: TGCAGCGTTGACTCCGGGTCCTACGAGCAGTACTTC. It is translated as CSVDSGSYEQYF. The rearrangement links TRBV29-1 to TRBJ2-7; D remains ambiguous. Germline CDR1 and CDR2: SQVTM and ANQGSEA. The CDR3 covers 12 residues. The ends were cut back, 3 bases at V and 1 base at J, with 7 bases in the middle.

The gene calls are TRBV14 and TRBJ1-2, with D tentatively TRBD1 (5 bases). CDR3 length: 14 residues. Trimming shortened V by 0 bases and J by 4 bases, and 9 bases separated the two germline ends. Per germline, CDR1 SGHDN and CDR2 FVKESK. CDR3 amino acids: CASSQEQGGYGYTF. CDR3 nucleotide sequence: TGTGCCAGCAGCCAAGAGCAGGGTGGCTATGGCTACACCTTC.

The chain links TRBV7-8 to TRBJ1-6; 10 bases map to TRBD1. Germline CDR1 is SGHVS and CDR2 is FQNEAQ. Trimming at V came to 3 bases and at J to 6 bases, leaving 5 bases not matched to a gene. There are 16 residues in the CDR3. CDR3 in amino acids: CASSFLGQGVNSPLHF. The DNA for the CDR3 is TGTGCCAGCAGCTTTCTCGGACAGGGGGTTAATTCACCCCTCCACTTT.